This TCR beta chain was identified in a study of T-cell memory formation after mild COVID-19. The wider study: TCR clusters showed largely donor specificity.

This clonotype was seen a few times. Its antigen remains unknown. Study outcomes and limitations: Clones shrinking between day 15 and 85 showed a balanced CD4/CD8 split, and those that grew later tilted toward CD4+. Researchers found some responding clones in pre-infection memory, a sign that cross-reactive memory joined.

TCRalpha and TCRbeta libraries used 5'RACE with constant-segment primers and UMIs. TCRdb reprocessed the 5' RACE reads with MiXCR, giving one entry per CDR3 protein. The sample lists over 300,000 distinct CDR3 sequences, 20% to 25% occurring once. The sequence was collected from a man younger than 35 who had mild COVID-19 (a few samples of this study predate the infection). Cell type and time point are not known. Specimen: PBMCs or a T cell subset sorted from them (not recorded which).

The CDR3 is CASSSRLAGGPETQYF. As DNA, the CDR3 is TGTGCCAGCAGCTCAAGACTAGCGGGGGGGCCAGAGACCCAGTACTTC. This sequence joins TRBV11-2 and TRBJ2-5; 14 bases are shared with TRBD2. V dropped 4 bases and J dropped 4; count of bases not matched to a gene: 5. CDR3 length: 16 amino acids. CDR1 is SGHAT, CDR2 FQNNGV, per germline.